The 19 T cell receptor beta chains listed next were all sequenced from one sample in a study of blood T cell repertoires in COVID-19. The table came from immunoSEQ multiplex PCR; TCRdb's copy has only in-frame clones and leaves some out. The sample contains approximately 220,000 clones, roughly 91% of which appear only once. The sequenced sample was PBMCs or T cells enriched from blood (not recorded which). These receptors were taken from a woman between 25 and 40 years old with acute COVID-19.

The chain employs TRBV10-1 and TRBJ2-2; 9 bases are shared with TRBD2. This CDR3 comprises 16 residues. Germline trimming cut 5 bases from V and 7 bases from J; bases unmatched to any gene: 11. CDR1 and CDR2 (germline): WNHNN, SYGVQD (reference sequence). In DNA, the CDR3 is TGCGCCAGCAGTCCTCGTTCTAGCGGGGAAATCGGGGAGCTGTTTTTT. It specifies CASSPRSSGEIGELFF.

The chain carries TRBV3-1 (or the pseudogene TRBV3-2) and TRBJ1-2; tentatively, D is TRBD1 (5 bases). CDR3 size: 13 residues. The germline V gene encodes CDR1 LGHDT and CDR2 YNNKEL (reference sequence). V was trimmed by 5 bases and J by 3 bases, leaving 10 bases between them. The CDR3 DNA reads TGTGCCAGCAGCATCAGGGAGGACTATGGCTACACCTTC. Protein sequence: CASSIREDYGYTF.

The chain is built from TRBV4-1 and TRBJ2-7, with D unclear. V was cut by 0 bases and J by 1 base, with 10 bases left in between. Germline V gene lookup returns CDR1 MGHRA and CDR2 YSYEKL. The CDR3 covers 15 residues. The CDR3 DNA reads as TGCGCCAGCAGCCAAGAATTCGCGATTTCCTACGAGCAGTACTTC. Protein: CASSQEFAISYEQYF.

The J gene is TRBJ2-5, the V gene TRBV20-1; D is undetermined. The V gene lost 5 bases and the J gene lost 10 bases, with 5 bases spanning the gap. The CDR3 runs 8 residues. The germline V gene has CDR1 DFQATT and CDR2 SNEGSKA (reference sequence). The CDR3 loop reads CSAGNQYF. The CDR3 DNA sequence: TGCAGTGCTGGCAACCAGTACTTC.

The rearrangement joins TRBV5-1 to TRBJ2-1; D may be TRBD2 (6 bases). The CDR3 extends over 15 amino acids. Germline loops: CDR1 SGHRS, CDR2 YFSETQ. Trimming pared 0 bases from V and 4 bases from J, leaving 11 bases between. The CDR3 is CASSLAAAGYNEQFF. Written as DNA, the CDR3 is TGCGCCAGCAGCTTGGCGGCCGCGGGGTACAATGAGCAGTTCTTC.

This chain connects TRBV30 to TRBJ2-2; D ambiguous. Germline V lookup: CDR1 GTSNPN, CDR2 SVGIG (reference sequence). The germline V and J ends were trimmed by 6 bases and 1 base, with 6 bases remaining between them. The CDR3 runs 12 residues. The CDR3, as DNA: TGTGCCTGTCAGGAGAACACCGGGGAGCTGTTTTTT. It specifies CACQENTGELFF. Together with reference TRBV30 and TRBJ2-2, the CDR3 gives the full variable domain: SQTIHQWPATLVQPVGSPLSLECTVEGTSNPNLYWYRQAAGRGLQLLFYSVGIGQISSEVPQNLSASRPQDRQFILSSKKLLLSDSGFYLCACQENTGELFFGEGSRLTVL.

The genes are TRBV10-3 and TRBJ2-2; 14 bases fit TRBD2. Per germline, CDR1 ENHRY and CDR2 SYGVKD. This CDR3 is 19 amino acids long. V lost 6 bases to trimming and J lost 2 bases; unmatched junction nucleotides: 11. CDR3 protein: CAIRDPLGLAGVNTGELFF. The CDR3 DNA is TGTGCCATCAGGGACCCCCTGGGACTAGCGGGGGTCAACACCGGGGAGCTGTTTTTT.

V gene TRBV9 combines with J gene TRBJ2-7; 8 bases fit TRBD1. From germline, CDR1 is SGDLS and CDR2 YYNGEE. The CDR3 is 14 amino acids. V shed 3 bases, J shed 2 bases, and the junction held 4 bases outside the gene matches. The CDR3 sequence is CASSEVDRAYEQYF. The CDR3 region has the DNA TGTGCCAGCAGCGAAGTGGACAGGGCCTACGAGCAGTACTTC.

Remarks on this clone: Germline and junction disagree at one end, which may indicate a read error. V is TRBV6-5 and J is TRBJ1-1, with 11 nucleotides matching TRBD1. The CDR3 sequence is 13 residues long. The V gene's germline CDR1 is MNHEY and CDR2 SVGAGI. The chain's CDR3 is CASTSVGGTGGNF. The CDR3 coding sequence is TGTGCCAGCACTTCCGTCGGGGGGACAGGGGGAAACTTT.

The rearrangement uses TRBV12-5 and TRBJ1-3, with 7 positions matching TRBD1. The germline V gene has CDR1 LGHNT and CDR2 FRNRAP. The CDR3 totals 15 residues. The J segment lost 0 bases and the V segment lost 1 base, leaving 0 bases of the junction unmatched. This CDR3 is CASGLGTGSGNTIYF. The CDR3 nucleotides are TGTGCTAGTGGTTTGGGGACAGGCTCTGGAAACACCATATATTTT.

J is TRBJ1-6 and V is TRBV30, with D possibly being TRBD1 (5 bases). Germline CDR1 is GTSNPN and CDR2 is SVGIG (reference sequence). With 4 bases removed from V and 8 bases from J, the gap between germline ends came to 18 bases. This CDR3 has 15 residues. CDR3 nucleotide sequence: TGTGCCTGGAAGTCTTGGGCGCAGGGCTATTCACCCCTCCACTTT. This translates into CAWKSWAQGYSPLHF.

A word on this clone: At the DNA level, this CDR3 is encoded by other sequences in the same sample as well. The CDR3 spells CATSRGGGTEAFF. The CDR3 DNA reads TGTGCCACCAGCAGAGGAGGGGGCACTGAAGCTTTCTTT. This rearrangement joins TRBV15 to TRBJ1-1, with D maybe TRBD1 (6 bases). Trimming left V 1 base short and J 4 bases short, with 7 bases between. Germline-derived CDR1 and CDR2 are LNHNV and YYDKDF (reference sequence). The CDR3 is 13 residues long. The full variable domain, its missing parts supplied by reference TRBV15 and TRBJ1-1, is DAMVIQNPRYQVTQFGKPVTLSCSQTLNHNVMYWYQQKSSQAPKLLFHYYDKDFNNEADTPDNFQSRRPNTSFCFLDIRSPGLGDTAMYLCATSRGGGTEAFFGQGTRLTVV.

The genes are TRBV1 and TRBJ1-1. TRBV1 is assigned pseudogene status. The CDR3 runs to 17 residues. The CDR3 reads CTSSEPGLRLGNTEAFF. The CDR3 region has the DNA TGCACCAGCAGCGAGCCGGGACTCAGGTTGGGGAACACTGAAGCTTTCTTT.

The rearrangement links TRBV29-1 to TRBJ1-2; D not certain. This CDR3 comprises 14 residues. CDR1 and CDR2 from the germline V gene are SQVTM and ANQGSEA. Trimming cost V 6 bases and J 3 bases, with 17 bases left between them. This CDR3 is CSVEEPIDHYGYTF. The CDR3 DNA reads as TGCAGCGTGGAGGAGCCCATAGACCACTATGGCTACACCTTC.

The V gene is TRBV5-6, the J gene TRBJ1-4; TRBD1 agrees at 7 bases. Germline trimming cut 3 bases from V and 4 bases from J; bases unmatched to any gene: 15. The CDR3 contains 18 residues. CDR1 and CDR2 (germline): SGHDT, YYEEEE. CDR3 region: CASSSPLEGAGGNEKLFF. Written as DNA, the CDR3 is TGTGCCAGCAGCTCTCCTCTGGAGGGGGCCGGGGGTAATGAAAAACTGTTTTTT.

The rearrangement links TRBV4-1 to TRBJ1-1, with 7 positions matching TRBD1. Unmatched junction bases numbered 1, after V lost 0 bases and J lost 6 bases. Germline-derived CDR1 and CDR2 are MGHRA and YSYEKL. This CDR3 is built from 13 residues. The CDR3 DNA reads as TGCGCCAGCAGCCAAGAGGGACAGTCTGAAGCTTTCTTT. Protein: CASSQEGQSEAFF.

The V call is TRBV5-6, the J call TRBJ1-6; D gene uncertain. The CDR3 runs to 13 residues. V was trimmed by 2 bases and J by 4 bases, leaving 4 bases between them. Germline CDR1 is SGHDT and CDR2 is YYEEEE. The CDR3 region is CASSFLYNSPLHF. The CDR3 DNA sequence: TGTGCCAGCAGCTTCTTGTATAATTCACCCCTCCACTTT.

The chain uses TRBV30 and TRBJ1-2, with 8 bases lining up with TRBD1. Trimming took 3 bases from V and 3 from J; bases not matched to a gene: 6. Germline-derived CDR1 and CDR2 are GTSNPN and SVGIG (reference sequence). The CDR3 contains 14 residues. The CDR3 bases are TGTGCCTGGAGGACCGACAGGGGCGACTATGGCTACACCTTC. Translation gives CAWRTDRGDYGYTF.

The table lists this clone with a count of one. The genes are TRBV7-3 and TRBJ1-1, with no clear D. CDR1 and CDR2 from the germline V gene are SGHTA and FQGTGA. Trimming took 5 bases from V and 1 from J, leaving 11 bases between them. CDR3 length: 14 residues. For the CDR3, the DNA is TGTGCCAGCAGCAGAGGAGGAGGGAACACTGAAGCTTTCTTT. Amino acids: CASSRGGGNTEAFF.